The 5 T cell receptor beta chains below were found in one sample sequenced in a study of CD8 T cells in Susac syndrome. Random hexamers primed reverse transcription of 0.5 to 1 ug RNA. A single record per CDR3 protein comes from TCRdb applying MiXCR to the immunoSEQ multiplex PCR reads. The table records about 140,000 distinct CDR3 sequences, 90% to 95% of them present only once. Sequencing was carried out using CD4+ T cells from PBMCs. The source of these receptors is a human donor with multiple sclerosis.

The J gene is TRBJ2-1, the V gene TRBV19; D is perhaps TRBD2 (5 bases). The length of the CDR3 is 16 residues. The germline V gene encodes CDR1 LNHDA and CDR2 SQIVND (reference sequence). The V gene lost 3 bases and the J gene lost 3 bases, with 15 bases spanning the gap. The CDR3 reads CASSILGVRLYNEQFF. Written as DNA, the CDR3 is TGTGCCAGTAGTATTTTGGGAGTGCGACTCTACAATGAGCAGTTCTTC. The full variable domain, its missing parts supplied by reference TRBV19 and TRBJ2-1, is DGGITQSPKYLFRKEGQNVTLSCEQNLNHDAMYWYRQDPGQGLRLIYYSQIVNDFQKGDIAEGYSVSREKKESFPLTVTSAQKNPTAFYLCASSILGVRLYNEQFFGPGTRLTVL.

This sequence joins TRBV28 and TRBJ1-5; TRBD1 matches 8 bases. Germline trimming cut 2 bases from V and 2 bases from J; bases unmatched to any gene: 2. The CDR3 length is 15 residues. Germline assignment: CDR1 MDHEN and CDR2 SYDVKM. As DNA, the CDR3 is TGTGCCAGCAGTTTACAGGGGGCGCGCAATCAGCCCCAGCATTTT. The encoded protein is CASSLQGARNQPQHF.

V gene TRBV5-4 combines with J gene TRBJ1-2, with 10 bases aligning to TRBD1. Germline V gene data show CDR1 as SGHNT and CDR2 as YYREEE (reference sequence). V lost 6 bases, J lost 2 bases, and 13 bases stayed unmatched. The CDR3 runs to 17 residues. As DNA, the CDR3 is TGTGCCAGCACCATGGGACAGGGGACCGCATCCAACTATGGCTACACCTTC. Its protein product is CASTMGQGTASNYGYTF.

This chain joins TRBV29-1 and TRBJ1-1, with D tentatively TRBD1 (5 bases). The CDR3 covers 14 residues. V was pared by 4 bases and J by 2 bases, with 14 bases between. Per germline, CDR1 SQVTM and CDR2 ANQGSEA. The CDR3, as DNA: TGCAGCGTTGCCCATATAGACAGTAACACTGAAGCTTTCTTT. The encoded protein is CSVAHIDSNTEAFF.

This clonotype has only one observation. The chain has TRBV18 and TRBJ1-2; 9 bases are a match to TRBD1. Germline trimming cut 7 bases from V and 5 bases from J; bases unmatched to any gene: 5. The germline CDR1 and CDR2 sequences are KGHSH and LQKENI. This CDR3 has 13 residues. CDR3 residues: CASYGGTGYGYTF. The CDR3 coding sequence is TGTGCCAGCTACGGCGGGACAGGGTATGGCTACACCTTC.